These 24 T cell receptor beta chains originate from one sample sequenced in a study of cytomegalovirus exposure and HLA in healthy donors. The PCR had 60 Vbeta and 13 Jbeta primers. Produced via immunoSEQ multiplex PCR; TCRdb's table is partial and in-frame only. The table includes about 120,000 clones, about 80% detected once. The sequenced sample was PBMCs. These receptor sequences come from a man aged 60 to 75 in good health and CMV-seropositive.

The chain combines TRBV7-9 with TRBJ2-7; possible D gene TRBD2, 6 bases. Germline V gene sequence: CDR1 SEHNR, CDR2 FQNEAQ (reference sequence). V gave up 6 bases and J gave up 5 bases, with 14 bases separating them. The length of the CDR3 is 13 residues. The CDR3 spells CASSPAGRNEQYF. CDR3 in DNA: TGTGCCAGCAGTCCCGCGGGGCGGAACGAGCAGTACTTC.

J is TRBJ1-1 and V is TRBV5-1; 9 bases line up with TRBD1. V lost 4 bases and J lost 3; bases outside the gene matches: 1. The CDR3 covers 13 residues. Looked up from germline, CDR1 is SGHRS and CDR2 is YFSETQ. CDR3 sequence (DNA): TGCGCCAGCAGCCGGACAGGGGACACTGAAGCTTTCTTT. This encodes CASSRTGDTEAFF. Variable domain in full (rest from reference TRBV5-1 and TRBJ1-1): KAGVTQTPRYLIKTRGQQVTLSCSPISGHRSVSWYQQTPGQGLQFLFEYFSETQRNKGNFPGRFSGRQFSNSRSEMNVSTLELGDSALYLCASSRTGDTEAFFGQGTRLTVV.

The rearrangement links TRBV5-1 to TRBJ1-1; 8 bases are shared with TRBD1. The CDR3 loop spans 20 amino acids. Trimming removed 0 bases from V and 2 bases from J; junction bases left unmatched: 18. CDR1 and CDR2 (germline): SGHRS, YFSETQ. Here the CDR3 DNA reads TGCGCCAGCAGCTTGGGGCGGACAGGGCAATCCTATCAAGGTAACACTGAAGCTTTCTTT. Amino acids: CASSLGRTGQSYQGNTEAFF.

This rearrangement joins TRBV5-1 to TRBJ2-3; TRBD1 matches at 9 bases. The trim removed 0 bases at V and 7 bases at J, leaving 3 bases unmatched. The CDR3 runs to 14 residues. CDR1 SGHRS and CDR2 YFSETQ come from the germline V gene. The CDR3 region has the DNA TGCGCCAGCAGCTTGGACAGGGGGCGAAATACGCAGTATTTT. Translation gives CASSLDRGRNTQYF.

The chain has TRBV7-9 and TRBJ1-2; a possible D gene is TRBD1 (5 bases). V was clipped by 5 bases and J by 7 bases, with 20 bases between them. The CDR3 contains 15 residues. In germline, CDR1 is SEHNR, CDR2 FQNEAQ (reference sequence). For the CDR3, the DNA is TGTGCCAGCAGCCACCTATACAGGACGCAGTTTGGCTACACCTTC. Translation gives CASSHLYRTQFGYTF.

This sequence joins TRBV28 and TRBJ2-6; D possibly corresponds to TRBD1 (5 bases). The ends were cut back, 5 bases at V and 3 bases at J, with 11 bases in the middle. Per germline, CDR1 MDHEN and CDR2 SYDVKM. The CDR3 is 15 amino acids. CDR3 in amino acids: CASSLGASGANVLTF. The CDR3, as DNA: TGTGCCAGCAGTCTTGGGGCAAGTGGGGCCAACGTCCTGACTTTC.

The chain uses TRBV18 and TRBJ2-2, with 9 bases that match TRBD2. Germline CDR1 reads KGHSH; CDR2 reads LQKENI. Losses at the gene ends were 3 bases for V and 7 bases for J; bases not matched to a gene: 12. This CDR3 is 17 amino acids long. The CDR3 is CASSPSGSGRIGGELFF. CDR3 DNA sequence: TGTGCCAGCTCACCTAGCGGGAGCGGCCGGATAGGCGGGGAGCTGTTTTTT. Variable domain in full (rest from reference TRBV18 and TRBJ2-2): NAGVMQNPRHLVRRRGQEARLRCSPMKGHSHVYWYRQLPEEGLKFMVYLQKENIIDESGMPKERFSAEFPKEGPSILRIQQVVRGDSAAYFCASSPSGSGRIGGELFFGEGSRLTVL.

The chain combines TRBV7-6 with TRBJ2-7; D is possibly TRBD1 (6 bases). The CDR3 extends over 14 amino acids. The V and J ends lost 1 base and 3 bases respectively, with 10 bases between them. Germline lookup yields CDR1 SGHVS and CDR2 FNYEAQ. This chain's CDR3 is CASSLVGTSYEQYF. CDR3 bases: TGTGCCAGCAGCTTAGTGGGGACAAGCTACGAGCAGTACTTC.

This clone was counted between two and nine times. The CDR3 DNA sequence: TGTGCCAGCAGCTTGGGTAGCGGGGGGCCGAGAGAGACCCAGTACTTC. Translation: CASSLGSGGPRETQYF. The V call is TRBV5-4, the J call TRBJ2-5; the match to TRBD2 covers 10 bases. The trim removed 0 bases at V and 4 bases at J, leaving 6 bases unmatched. This CDR3 contains 16 residues. Germline CDR1 reads SGHNT; CDR2 reads YYREEE (reference sequence).

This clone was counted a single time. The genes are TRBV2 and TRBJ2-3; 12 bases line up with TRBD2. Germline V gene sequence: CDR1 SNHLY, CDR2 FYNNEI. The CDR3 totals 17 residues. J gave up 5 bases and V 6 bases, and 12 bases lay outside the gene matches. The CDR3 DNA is TGTGCCAGCAGCGCTTCCCTAGCGGGGGGGCCTGTAGATACGCAGTATTTT. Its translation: CASSASLAGGPVDTQYF.

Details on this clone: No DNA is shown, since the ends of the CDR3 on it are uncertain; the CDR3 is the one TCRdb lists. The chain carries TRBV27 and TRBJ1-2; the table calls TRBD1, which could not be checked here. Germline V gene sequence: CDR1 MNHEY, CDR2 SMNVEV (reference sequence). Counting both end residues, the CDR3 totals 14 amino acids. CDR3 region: CASSFGRGNYGHTF.

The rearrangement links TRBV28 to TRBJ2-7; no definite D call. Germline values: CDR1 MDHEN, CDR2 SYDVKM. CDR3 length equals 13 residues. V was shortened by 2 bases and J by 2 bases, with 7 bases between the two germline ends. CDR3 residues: CASSLERAYEQYF. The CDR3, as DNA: TGTGCCAGCAGTTTAGAGCGCGCCTACGAGCAGTACTTC.

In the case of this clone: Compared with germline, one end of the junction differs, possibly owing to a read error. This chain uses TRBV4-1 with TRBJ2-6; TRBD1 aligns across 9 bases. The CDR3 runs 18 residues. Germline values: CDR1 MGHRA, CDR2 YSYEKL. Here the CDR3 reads CASSQGGTGSSGANGLTF. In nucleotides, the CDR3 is TGCGCCAGCAGCCAAGGCGGGACAGGGAGCTCTGGGGCCAACGGCCTGACTTTC.

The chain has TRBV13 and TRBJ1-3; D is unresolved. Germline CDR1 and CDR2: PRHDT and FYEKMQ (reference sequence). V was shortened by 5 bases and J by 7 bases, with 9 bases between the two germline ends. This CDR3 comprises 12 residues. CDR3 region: CASSQRDNTIYF. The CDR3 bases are TGTGCCAGCAGCCAAAGAGATAACACCATATATTTT.

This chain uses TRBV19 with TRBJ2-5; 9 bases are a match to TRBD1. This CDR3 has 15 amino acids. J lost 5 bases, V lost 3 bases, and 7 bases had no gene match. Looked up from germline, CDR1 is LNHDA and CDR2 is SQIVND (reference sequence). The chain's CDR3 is CASSMGQGDRETQYF. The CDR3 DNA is TGTGCCAGTAGTATGGGACAGGGAGATAGGGAGACCCAGTACTTC.

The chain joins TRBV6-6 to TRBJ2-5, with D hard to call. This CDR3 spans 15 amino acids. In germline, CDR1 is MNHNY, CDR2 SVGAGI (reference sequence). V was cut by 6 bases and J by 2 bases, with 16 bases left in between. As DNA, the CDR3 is TGTGCCAGCAGACCCGCATGGGCTGTACAAGAGACCCAGTACTTC. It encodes CASRPAWAVQETQYF.

For the CDR3, the DNA is TGTGCCAGCAGCATACTAGCGGGAGGGTTGGATGAGCAGTTCTTC. Translating gives CASSILAGGLDEQFF. V and J are TRBV7-9 and TRBJ2-1; 13 nucleotides align to TRBD2. Germline values: CDR1 SEHNR, CDR2 FQNEAQ (reference sequence). Trimming took 5 bases from V and 8 from J; bases not matched to a gene: 6. The CDR3 length is 15 residues.

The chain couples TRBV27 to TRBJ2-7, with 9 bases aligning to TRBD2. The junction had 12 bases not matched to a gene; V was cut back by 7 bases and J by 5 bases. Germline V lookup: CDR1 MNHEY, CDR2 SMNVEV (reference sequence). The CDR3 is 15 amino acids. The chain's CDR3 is CASTPGAGGGHEQYF. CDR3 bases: TGTGCCAGCACCCCTGGAGCGGGGGGCGGCCACGAGCAGTACTTC.

The CDR3 region is CASSSGRDRAIQPQHF. In DNA form, the CDR3 reads TGCGCCAGCAGCTCTGGGCGGGACAGGGCAATTCAGCCCCAGCATTTT. V gene TRBV4-1 combines with J gene TRBJ1-5; 9 positions match TRBD1. Germline CDR1 reads MGHRA; CDR2 reads YSYEKL. The V segment lost 5 bases and the J segment 6 bases; nucleotides outside the gene matches: 11. The CDR3 length is 16 residues.

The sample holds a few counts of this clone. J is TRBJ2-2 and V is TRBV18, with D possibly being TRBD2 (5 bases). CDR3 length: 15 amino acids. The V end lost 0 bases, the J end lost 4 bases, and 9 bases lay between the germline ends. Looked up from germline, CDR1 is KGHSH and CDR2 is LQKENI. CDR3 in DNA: TGTGCCAGCTCACCACCGGCCCGGGGCACCGGGGAGCTGTTTTTT. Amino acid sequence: CASSPPARGTGELFF.

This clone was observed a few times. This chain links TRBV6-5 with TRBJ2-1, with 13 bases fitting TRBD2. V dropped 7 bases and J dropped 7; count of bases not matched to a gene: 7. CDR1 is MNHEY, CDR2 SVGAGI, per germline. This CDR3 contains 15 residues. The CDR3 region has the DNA TGTGCCAGCACCCTCGGGACTAGCGGGAAAAATGAGCAGTTCTTC. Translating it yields CASTLGTSGKNEQFF.

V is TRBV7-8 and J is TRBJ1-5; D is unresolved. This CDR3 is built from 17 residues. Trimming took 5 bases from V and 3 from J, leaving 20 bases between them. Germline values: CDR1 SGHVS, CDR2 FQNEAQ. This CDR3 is CASSPSGSSHNNQPQHF. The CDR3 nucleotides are TGTGCCAGCAGCCCGAGTGGGAGTAGTCATAACAATCAGCCCCAGCATTTT.

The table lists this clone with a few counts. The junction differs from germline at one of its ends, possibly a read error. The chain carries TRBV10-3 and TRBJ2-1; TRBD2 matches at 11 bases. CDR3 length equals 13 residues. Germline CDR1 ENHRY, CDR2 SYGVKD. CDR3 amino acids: CAISATSGGLRIF. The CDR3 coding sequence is TGTGCCATCAGTGCTACTAGCGGGGGCCTCCGGATCTTC.

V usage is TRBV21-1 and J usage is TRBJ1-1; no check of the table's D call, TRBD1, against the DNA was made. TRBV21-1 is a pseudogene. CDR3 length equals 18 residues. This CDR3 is CASSKLVRQGPLNTEAFF. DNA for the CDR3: TGTGCCAGCAGCAAACTCGTGCGTCAGGGGCCTTTGAACACTGAAGCTTTCTTT.